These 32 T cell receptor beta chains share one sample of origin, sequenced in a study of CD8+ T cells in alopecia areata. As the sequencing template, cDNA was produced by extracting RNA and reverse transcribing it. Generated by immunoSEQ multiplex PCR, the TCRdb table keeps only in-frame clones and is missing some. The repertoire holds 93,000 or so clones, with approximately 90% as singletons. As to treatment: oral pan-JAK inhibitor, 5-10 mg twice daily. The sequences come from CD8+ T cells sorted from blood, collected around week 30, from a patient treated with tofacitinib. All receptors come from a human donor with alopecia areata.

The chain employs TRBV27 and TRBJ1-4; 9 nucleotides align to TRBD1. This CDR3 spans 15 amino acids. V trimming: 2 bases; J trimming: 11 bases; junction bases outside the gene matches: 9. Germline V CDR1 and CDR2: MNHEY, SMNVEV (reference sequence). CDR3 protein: CASSLQGTGFGKLFF. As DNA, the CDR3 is TGTGCCAGCAGTTTACAAGGGACAGGGTTCGGCAAACTGTTTTTT. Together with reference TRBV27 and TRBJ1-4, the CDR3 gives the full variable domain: EAQVTQNPRYLITVTGKKLTVTCSQNMNHEYMSWYRQDPGLGLRQIYYSMNVEVTDKGDVPEGYKVSRKEKRNFPLILESPSPNQTSLYFCASSLQGTGFGKLFFGSGTQLSVL.

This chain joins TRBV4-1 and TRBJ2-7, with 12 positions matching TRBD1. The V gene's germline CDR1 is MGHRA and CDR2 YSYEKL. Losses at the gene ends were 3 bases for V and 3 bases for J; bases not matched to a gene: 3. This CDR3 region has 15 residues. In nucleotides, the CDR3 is TGCGCCAGCAGCCAGGGACAGGGGGCAAACTACGAGCAGTACTTC. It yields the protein CASSQGQGANYEQYF.

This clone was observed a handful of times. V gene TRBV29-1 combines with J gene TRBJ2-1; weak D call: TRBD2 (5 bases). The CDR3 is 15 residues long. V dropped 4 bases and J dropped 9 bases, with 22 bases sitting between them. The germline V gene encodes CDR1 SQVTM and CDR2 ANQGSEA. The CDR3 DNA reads TGCAGCGTTGTGATCGGCGGCCTTCGAGGGATTGAGCAGTTCTTC. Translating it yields CSVVIGGLRGIEQFF.

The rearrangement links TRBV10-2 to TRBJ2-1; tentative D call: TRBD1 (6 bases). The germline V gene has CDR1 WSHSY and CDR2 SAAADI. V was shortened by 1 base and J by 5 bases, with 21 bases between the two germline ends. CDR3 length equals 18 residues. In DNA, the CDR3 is TGCGCCAGCAGTGAGTTGGCAGGGCAGAGGGGGAATAACAATGAGCAGTTCTTC. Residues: CASSELAGQRGNNNEQFF.

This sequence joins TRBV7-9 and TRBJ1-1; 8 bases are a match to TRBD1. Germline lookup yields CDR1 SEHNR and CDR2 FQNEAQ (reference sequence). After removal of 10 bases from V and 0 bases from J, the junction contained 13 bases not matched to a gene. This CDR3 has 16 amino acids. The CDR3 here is CATWTGTGGMNTEAFF. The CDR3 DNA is TGTGCCACCTGGACAGGGACGGGTGGGATGAACACTGAAGCTTTCTTT.

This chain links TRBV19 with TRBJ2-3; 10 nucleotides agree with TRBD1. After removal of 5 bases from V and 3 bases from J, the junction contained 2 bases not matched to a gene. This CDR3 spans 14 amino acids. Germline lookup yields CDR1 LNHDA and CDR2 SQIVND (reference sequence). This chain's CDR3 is CASSRQGATDTQYF. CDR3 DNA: TGTGCCAGTAGTCGACAGGGGGCTACAGATACGCAGTATTTT.

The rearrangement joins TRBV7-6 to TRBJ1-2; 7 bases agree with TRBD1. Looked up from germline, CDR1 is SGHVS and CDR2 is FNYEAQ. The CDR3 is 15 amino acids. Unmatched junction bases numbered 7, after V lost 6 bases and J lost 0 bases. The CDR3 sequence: CASSPGDRANYGYTF. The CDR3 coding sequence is TGTGCCAGCAGTCCTGGGGACAGAGCTAACTATGGCTACACCTTC.

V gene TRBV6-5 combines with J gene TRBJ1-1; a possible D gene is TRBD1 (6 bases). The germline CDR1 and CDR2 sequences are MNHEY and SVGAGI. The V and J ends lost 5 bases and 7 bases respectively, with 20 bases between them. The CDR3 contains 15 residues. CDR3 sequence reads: CASSRLRGQGGEAFF. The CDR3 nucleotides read TGTGCCAGCAGTAGATTAAGGGGACAAGGGGGTGAAGCTTTCTTT.

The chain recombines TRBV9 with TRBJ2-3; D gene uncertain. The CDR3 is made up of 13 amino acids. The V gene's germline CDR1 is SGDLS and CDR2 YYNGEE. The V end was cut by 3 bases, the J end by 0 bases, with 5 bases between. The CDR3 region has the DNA TGTGCCAGCAGCGCGGAGAGCACAGATACGCAGTATTTT. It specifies CASSAESTDTQYF. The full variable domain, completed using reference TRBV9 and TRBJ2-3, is DSGVTQTPKHLITATGQRVTLRCSPRSGDLSVYWYQQSLDQGLQFLIQYYNGEERAKGNILERFSAQQFPDLHSELNLSSLELGDSALYFCASSAESTDTQYFGPGTRLTVL.

CDR3 bases: TGTGCCAGCAGAGGCAGACTAGTTCCTATTCAGTACTTC. Translation: CASRGRLVPIQYF. The chain couples TRBV28 to TRBJ2-4; a possible D gene is TRBD2 (6 bases). Germline V gene sequence: CDR1 MDHEN, CDR2 SYDVKM. V was trimmed by 6 bases and J by 10 bases, leaving 16 bases between them. The CDR3 loop spans 13 amino acids. Based on the CDR3 plus reference TRBV28 and TRBJ2-4, the full variable domain is DVKVTQSSRYLVKRTGEKVFLECVQDMDHENMFWYRQDPGLGLRLIYFSYDVKMKEKGDIPEGYSVSREKKERFSLILESASTNQTSMYLCASRGRLVPIQYFGAGTRLSVL.

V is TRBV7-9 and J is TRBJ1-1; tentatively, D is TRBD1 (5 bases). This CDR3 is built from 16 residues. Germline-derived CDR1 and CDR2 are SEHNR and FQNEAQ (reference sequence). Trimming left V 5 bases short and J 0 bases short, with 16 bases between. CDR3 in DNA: TGTGCCAGCAGCCTCCCAACAGGCACGATGAACACTGAAGCTTTCTTT. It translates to CASSLPTGTMNTEAFF. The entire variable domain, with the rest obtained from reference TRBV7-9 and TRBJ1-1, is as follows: DTGVSQNPRHKITKRGQNVTFRCDPISEHNRLYWYRQTLGQGPEFLTYFQNEAQLEKSRLLSDRFSAERPKGSFSTLEIQRTEQGDSAMYLCASSLPTGTMNTEAFFGQGTRLTVV.

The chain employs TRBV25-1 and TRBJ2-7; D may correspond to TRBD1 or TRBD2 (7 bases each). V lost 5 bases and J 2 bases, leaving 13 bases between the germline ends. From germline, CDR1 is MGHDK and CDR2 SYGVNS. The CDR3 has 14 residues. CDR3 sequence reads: CASSRAGGAYEQYF. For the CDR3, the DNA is TGTGCCAGCAGTAGGGCAGGGGGGGCCTACGAGCAGTACTTC.

CDR3 nucleotides: TGCGCCAGCAGCCTTAGCGGCCCCTTCTCGGGAGATACGCAGTATTTT. This encodes CASSLSGPFSGDTQYF. This chain joins TRBV5-1 and TRBJ2-3; D is perhaps TRBD2 (6 bases). The CDR3 runs to 16 residues. Germline V gene sequence: CDR1 SGHRS, CDR2 YFSETQ. V lost 4 bases and J lost 5, with 20 bases in between.

CDR3: CASSFWTSGVRNTDTQYF. The CDR3 DNA follows: TGTGCCAGCAGTTTTTGGACTAGCGGGGTTAGAAACACAGATACGCAGTATTTT. This chain links TRBV27 with TRBJ2-3, with TRBD2 matching 12 bases. CDR1 and CDR2 (germline): MNHEY, SMNVEV (reference sequence). This CDR3 comprises 18 residues. V lost 3 bases and J lost 2; bases outside the gene matches: 9.

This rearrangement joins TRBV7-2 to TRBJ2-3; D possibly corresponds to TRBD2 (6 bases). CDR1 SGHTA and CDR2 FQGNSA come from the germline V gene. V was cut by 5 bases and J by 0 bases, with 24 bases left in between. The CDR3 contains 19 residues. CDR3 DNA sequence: TGTGCCAGCAGCGCGATCGGGGGAACCGAATATACTAGCACAGATACGCAGTATTTT. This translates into CASSAIGGTEYTSTDTQYF.

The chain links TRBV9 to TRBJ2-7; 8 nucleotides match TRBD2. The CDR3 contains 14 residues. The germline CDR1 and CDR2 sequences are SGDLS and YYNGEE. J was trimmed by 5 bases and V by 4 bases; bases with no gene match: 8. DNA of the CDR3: TGTGCCAGCAGCCCCCGGGGTAGCGGGGACGAGCAGTACTTC. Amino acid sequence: CASSPRGSGDEQYF. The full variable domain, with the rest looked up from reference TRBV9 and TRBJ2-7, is DSGVTQTPKHLITATGQRVTLRCSPRSGDLSVYWYQQSLDQGLQFLIQYYNGEERAKGNILERFSAQQFPDLHSELNLSSLELGDSALYFCASSPRGSGDEQYFGPGTRLTVT.

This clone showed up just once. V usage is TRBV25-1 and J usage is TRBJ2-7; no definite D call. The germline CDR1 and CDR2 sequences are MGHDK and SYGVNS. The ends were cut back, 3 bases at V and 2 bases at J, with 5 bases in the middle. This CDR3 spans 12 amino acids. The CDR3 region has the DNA TGTGCCAGCAGTGACCCCGCCTACGAGCAGTACTTC. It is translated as CASSDPAYEQYF.

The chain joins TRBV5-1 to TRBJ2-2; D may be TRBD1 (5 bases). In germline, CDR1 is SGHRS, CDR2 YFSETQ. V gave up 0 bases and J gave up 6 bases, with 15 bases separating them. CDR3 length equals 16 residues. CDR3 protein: CASSLAWGHMPGELFF. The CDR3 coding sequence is TGCGCCAGCAGCTTGGCGTGGGGCCATATGCCCGGGGAGCTGTTTTTT.

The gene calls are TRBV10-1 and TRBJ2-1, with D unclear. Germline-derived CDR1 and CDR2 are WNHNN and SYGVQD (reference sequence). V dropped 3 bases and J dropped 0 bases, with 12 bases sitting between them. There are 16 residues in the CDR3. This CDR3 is CASSEGLLSSYNEQFF. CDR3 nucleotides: TGCGCCAGCAGTGAAGGGCTTTTAAGCTCCTACAATGAGCAGTTCTTC.

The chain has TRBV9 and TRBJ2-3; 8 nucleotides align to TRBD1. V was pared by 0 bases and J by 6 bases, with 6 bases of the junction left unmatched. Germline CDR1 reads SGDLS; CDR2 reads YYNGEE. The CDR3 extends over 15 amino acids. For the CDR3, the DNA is TGTGCCAGCAGCGTAGAGGGCAGGGGGCGGGATACGCAGTATTTT. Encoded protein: CASSVEGRGRDTQYF.

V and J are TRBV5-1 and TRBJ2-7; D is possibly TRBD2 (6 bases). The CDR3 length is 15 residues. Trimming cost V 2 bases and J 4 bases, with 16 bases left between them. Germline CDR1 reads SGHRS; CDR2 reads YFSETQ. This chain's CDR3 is CASSLGRGSLYEQYF. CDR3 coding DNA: TGCGCCAGCAGCTTAGGCCGGGGGTCATTATACGAGCAGTACTTC.

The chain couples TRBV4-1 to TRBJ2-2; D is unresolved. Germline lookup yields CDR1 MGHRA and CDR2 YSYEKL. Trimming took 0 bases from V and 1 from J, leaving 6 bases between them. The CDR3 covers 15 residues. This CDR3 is CASSQETVNTGELFF. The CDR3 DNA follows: TGCGCCAGCAGCCAAGAGACCGTGAACACCGGGGAGCTGTTTTTT.

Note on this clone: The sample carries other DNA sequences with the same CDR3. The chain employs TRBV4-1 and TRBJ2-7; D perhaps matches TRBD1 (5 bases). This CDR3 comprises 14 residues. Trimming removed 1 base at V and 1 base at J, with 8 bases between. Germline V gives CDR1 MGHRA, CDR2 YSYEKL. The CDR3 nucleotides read TGCGCCAGCAGCCAAGGGGCAGGGTCCTACGAGCAGTACTTC. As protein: CASSQGAGSYEQYF.

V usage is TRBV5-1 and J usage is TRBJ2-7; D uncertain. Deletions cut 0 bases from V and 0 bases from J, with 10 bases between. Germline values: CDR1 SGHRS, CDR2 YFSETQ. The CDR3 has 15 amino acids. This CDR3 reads CASSLGASRSYEQYF. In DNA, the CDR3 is TGCGCCAGCAGCTTGGGGGCATCCCGCTCCTACGAGCAGTACTTC.

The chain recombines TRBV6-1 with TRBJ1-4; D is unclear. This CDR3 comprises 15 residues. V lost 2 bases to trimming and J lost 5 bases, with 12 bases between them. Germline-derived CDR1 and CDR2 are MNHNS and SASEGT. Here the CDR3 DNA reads TGTGCCAGCAGTGAAATGTGGTTACAGAATGAAAAACTGTTTTTT. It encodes CASSEMWLQNEKLFF.

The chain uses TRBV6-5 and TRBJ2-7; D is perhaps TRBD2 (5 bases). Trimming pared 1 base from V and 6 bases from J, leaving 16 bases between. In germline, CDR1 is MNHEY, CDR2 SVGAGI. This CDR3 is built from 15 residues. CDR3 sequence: CASSYFDPREGEQYF. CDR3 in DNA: TGTGCCAGCAGTTACTTCGATCCGCGAGAGGGCGAGCAGTACTTC.

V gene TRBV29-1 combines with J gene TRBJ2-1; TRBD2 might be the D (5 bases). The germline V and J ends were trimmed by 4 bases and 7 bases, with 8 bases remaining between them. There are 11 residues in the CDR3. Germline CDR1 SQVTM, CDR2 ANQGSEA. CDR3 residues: CSVGRVNEQFF. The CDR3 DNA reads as TGCAGCGTTGGGCGGGTGAATGAGCAGTTCTTC.

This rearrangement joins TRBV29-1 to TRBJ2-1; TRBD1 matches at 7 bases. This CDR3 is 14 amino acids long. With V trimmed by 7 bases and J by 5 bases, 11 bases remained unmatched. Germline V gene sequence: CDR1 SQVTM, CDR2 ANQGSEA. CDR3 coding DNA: TGCAGCGCCCAATCCGGGACAGCTCACAATGAGCAGTTCTTC. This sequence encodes CSAQSGTAHNEQFF.

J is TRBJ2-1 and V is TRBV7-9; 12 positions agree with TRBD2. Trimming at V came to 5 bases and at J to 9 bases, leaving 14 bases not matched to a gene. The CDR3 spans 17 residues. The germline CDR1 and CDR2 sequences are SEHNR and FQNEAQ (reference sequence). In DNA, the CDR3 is TGTGCCAGCAGCCCCGGCCCCCTAGCGGGAGGGCCCTTTGAGCAGTTCTTC. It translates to CASSPGPLAGGPFEQFF. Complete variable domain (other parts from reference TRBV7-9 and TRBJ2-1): DTGVSQNPRHKITKRGQNVTFRCDPISEHNRLYWYRQTLGQGPEFLTYFQNEAQLEKSRLLSDRFSAERPKGSFSTLEIQRTEQGDSAMYLCASSPGPLAGGPFEQFFGPGTRLTVL.

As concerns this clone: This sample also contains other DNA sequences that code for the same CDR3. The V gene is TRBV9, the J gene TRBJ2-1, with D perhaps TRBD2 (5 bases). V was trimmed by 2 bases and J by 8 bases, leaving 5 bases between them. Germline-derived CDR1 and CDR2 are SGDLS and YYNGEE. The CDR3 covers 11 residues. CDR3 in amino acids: CASSVGDEQFF. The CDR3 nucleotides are TGTGCCAGCAGCGTCGGGGATGAGCAGTTCTTC.

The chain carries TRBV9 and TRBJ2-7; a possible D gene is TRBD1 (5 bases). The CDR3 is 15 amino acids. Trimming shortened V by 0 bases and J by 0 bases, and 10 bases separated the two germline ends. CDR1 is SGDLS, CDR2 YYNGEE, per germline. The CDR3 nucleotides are TGTGCCAGCAGCGTAGGAGACAGCTACTCCTACGAGCAGTACTTC. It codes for CASSVGDSYSYEQYF.

The CDR3 sequence is CASSQETYSMNTEAFF. The CDR3 DNA reads as TGTGCCAGCAGCCAAGAGACTTACAGTATGAACACTGAAGCTTTCTTT. This chain uses TRBV4-2 with TRBJ1-1; no clear D gene. Per germline, CDR1 LGHNA and CDR2 YNFKEQ. Trimming shortened V by 0 bases and J by 0 bases, and 11 bases separated the two germline ends. This CDR3 has 16 residues.